The 4 T cell receptor beta chains presented below share a single source sample, sequenced in a study of CD8 T cells in ankylosing spondylitis. General study points: Typical of ankylosing spondylitis blood, it appeared, was a TCR beta motif of fewer than 10 highly homologous variants.

TCRdb itself ran the 5' RACE reads through MiXCR, one entry per CDR3 protein. This repertoire shows 700,000 or so distinct CDR3 sequences, roughly 19% found once; its top ten account for around 19%. These TCRs are of unknown antigen specificity. Sample: blood, either unsorted or a sorted T cell fraction (not recorded which). These receptor sequences come from a male donor with ankylosing spondylitis.

This clonotype was seen a handful of times. The chain carries TRBV28 and TRBJ1-5; TRBD1 matches at 8 bases. The V segment lost 3 bases and the J segment 4 bases; nucleotides outside the gene matches: 11. The germline CDR1 and CDR2 sequences are MDHEN and SYDVKM. The CDR3 totals 17 residues. CDR3 nucleotide sequence: TGTGCCAGCAGTTTTGGACAGGGCAAGCGGATAAATCAGCCCCAGCATTTT. Translation gives CASSFGQGKRINQPQHF.

This clonotype turned up a few times. The rearrangement links TRBV3-1 to TRBJ1-3; the D gene is possibly TRBD1 (5 bases). This CDR3 is 14 amino acids long. Germline CDR1 and CDR2: LGHDT and YNNKEL (reference sequence). V shed 1 base and J shed 1 base, with 5 bases lying between them. CDR3 nucleotides: TGTGCCAGCAGCCAAGGACAGTCTGGAAACACCATATATTTT. Its protein product is CASSQGQSGNTIYF.

The chain employs TRBV24-1 and TRBJ2-1, with 14 bases fitting TRBD2. CDR3 length: 20 residues. CDR1 and CDR2 (germline): KGHDR, SFDVKD. The J segment lost 7 bases and the V segment lost 3 bases, leaving 16 bases of the junction unmatched. The CDR3 DNA reads TGTGCCACCAGTGATGGACCGACTAGCGGGAGGGCCCCGTGGATGAATGAGCAGTTCTTC. This codes for CATSDGPTSGRAPWMNEQFF.

This clonotype appeared a few times. The V call is TRBV20-1, the J call TRBJ2-5, with 13 positions matching TRBD2. CDR3 size: 16 residues. V was clipped by 8 bases and J by 4 bases; unmatched bases: 13. Germline V CDR1 and CDR2: DFQATT, SNEGSKA (reference sequence). CDR3 residues: CSWRWGTSGVRETQYF. In DNA form, the CDR3 reads TGCAGTTGGCGGTGGGGGACTAGCGGGGTGAGAGAGACCCAGTACTTC.